Below, 26 T cell receptor beta chains from the same sample are listed, as sequenced in a study of blood T cell repertoires in COVID-19. Only in-frame clones appear in the TCRdb table, and some are missing; sequencing was by immunoSEQ multiplex PCR. Counted here are approximately 65,000 clones, about 86% occurring once; the ten biggest clones make up around 4%. Sequenced: peripheral blood. Receptors were obtained from a man aged 50 to 59 with acute or convalescent COVID-19.

The J gene is TRBJ2-3, the V gene TRBV4-1; 13 bases line up with TRBD2. Germline assignment: CDR1 MGHRA and CDR2 YSYEKL. J gave up 0 bases and V 3 bases, and 9 bases lay outside the gene matches. The CDR3 extends over 19 amino acids. The chain's CDR3 is CASSHPTSGGETSTDTQYF. The CDR3 DNA is TGCGCCAGCAGCCATCCTACTAGCGGGGGGGAAACTAGCACAGATACGCAGTATTTT.

This clone was seen a few times. The chain couples TRBV5-6 to TRBJ2-7, with unresolved D. There are 18 residues in the CDR3. The V gene's germline CDR1 is SGHDT and CDR2 YYEEEE. V shed 3 bases and J shed 4 bases, with 26 bases lying between them. CDR3: CASSSDGLFPTYFYEQYF. The CDR3 coding sequence is TGTGCCAGCAGCTCTGACGGGTTATTTCCCACGTACTTTTACGAGCAGTACTTC.

The chain joins TRBV28 to TRBJ1-5; D gene unclear. V gave up 6 bases and J gave up 3 bases, with 15 bases separating them. Germline assignment: CDR1 MDHEN and CDR2 SYDVKM. This CDR3 is built from 15 residues. CDR3: CASSEAVRDNQPQHF. The CDR3 DNA reads as TGTGCCAGCAGCGAAGCGGTTCGGGACAATCAGCCCCAGCATTTT.

This chain links TRBV24-1 with TRBJ2-3; 8 bases agree with TRBD2. V gave up 2 bases and J gave up 4 bases; unmatched junction bases: 4. The CDR3 covers 15 residues. CDR1 is KGHDR, CDR2 SFDVKD, per germline. Here the CDR3 reads CATSDSREGADTQYF. CDR3 coding DNA: TGTGCCACCAGTGATTCCCGGGAGGGCGCAGATACGCAGTATTTT.

The chain couples TRBV24-1 to TRBJ2-1; D is possibly TRBD1 (6 bases). This CDR3 comprises 14 residues. Germline V gene sequence: CDR1 KGHDR, CDR2 SFDVKD. V was cut by 10 bases and J by 1 base, with 13 bases left in between. CDR3 region: CATSGERSYNEQFF. CDR3 coding DNA: TGTGCCACTTCAGGGGAGCGGTCCTACAATGAGCAGTTCTTC.

For the CDR3, the DNA is TGTGCCATCCGCGGCAGCCAAGAGACCCAGTACTTC. It codes for CAIRGSQETQYF. The chain combines TRBV10-3 with TRBJ2-5, with D uncertain. The germline V and J ends were trimmed by 8 bases and 1 base, with 8 bases remaining between them. The germline V gene encodes CDR1 ENHRY and CDR2 SYGVKD. The CDR3 covers 12 residues.

This clone has only a few counts. V gene TRBV11-1 combines with J gene TRBJ2-1; 9 positions match TRBD1. The CDR3 has 15 residues. Unmatched junction bases numbered 5, after V lost 4 bases and J lost 4 bases. Germline V gives CDR1 SGHAT, CDR2 FQDESV (reference sequence). The CDR3 reads CASSSGTGIYNEQFF. CDR3 DNA: TGTGCCAGCAGCTCCGGGACAGGGATATACAATGAGCAGTTCTTC.

CDR3 region: CASSPRVEEGNQPQHF. CDR3 nucleotide sequence: TGTGCCAGCTCACCTAGGGTAGAGGAGGGCAATCAGCCCCAGCATTTT. V and J are TRBV18 and TRBJ1-5; no firm D call. The CDR3 spans 16 residues. The germline CDR1 and CDR2 sequences are KGHSH and LQKENI. V lost 3 bases and J lost 2, with 14 bases in between.

The genes are TRBV5-1 and TRBJ1-1; the D is unclear. Germline values: CDR1 SGHRS, CDR2 YFSETQ. The CDR3 is 15 amino acids. Deletions cut 1 base from V and 3 bases from J, with 13 bases between. In DNA form, the CDR3 reads TGCGCCAGCAGCTTGAAGGGAGGTCCGGACACTGAAGCTTTCTTT. Translation gives CASSLKGGPDTEAFF. Full variable domain (remainder filled in from reference TRBV5-1 and TRBJ1-1): KAGVTQTPRYLIKTRGQQVTLSCSPISGHRSVSWYQQTPGQGLQFLFEYFSETQRNKGNFPGRFSGRQFSNSRSEMNVSTLELGDSALYLCASSLKGGPDTEAFFGQGTRLTVV.

J is TRBJ2-3 and V is TRBV25-1; D perhaps matches TRBD2 (6 bases). Per the germline V gene, CDR1 is MGHDK and CDR2 is SYGVNS. This CDR3 contains 17 residues. Trimming stripped 6 bases from V and 0 bases from J, with 19 bases between. The CDR3, as DNA: TGTGCCAGCAGCGAACATGTAGCGGTTAAAAGCACAGATACGCAGTATTTT. It is translated as CASSEHVAVKSTDTQYF.

The chain combines TRBV7-8 with TRBJ2-7; D may be TRBD2 (6 bases). Germline assignment: CDR1 SGHVS and CDR2 FQNEAQ. The CDR3 is 16 amino acids. The germline V and J ends were trimmed by 5 bases and 2 bases, with 19 bases remaining between them. The CDR3 loop reads CASSLPGEVGTYEQYF. CDR3 bases: TGTGCCAGCAGCCTCCCGGGGGAGGTCGGTACCTACGAGCAGTACTTC.

The chain couples TRBV18 to TRBJ2-4, with TRBD2 matching 7 bases. Germline values: CDR1 KGHSH, CDR2 LQKENI. The trim removed 4 bases at V and 5 bases at J, leaving 8 bases unmatched. CDR3 length equals 15 residues. CDR3 sequence reads: CASSREAGYQNIQYF. CDR3 nucleotide sequence: TGTGCCAGCTCACGCGAAGCGGGATACCAAAACATTCAGTACTTC.

The sample holds one count of this clone. The chain carries TRBV19 and TRBJ2-2; D perhaps matches TRBD1 (6 bases). The CDR3 consists of 15 residues. Trimming stripped 4 bases from V and 5 bases from J, with 14 bases between. CDR1 is LNHDA and CDR2 is SQIVND in the germline V gene (reference sequence). The CDR3 sequence: CASSRARQDTGELFF. CDR3 coding DNA: TGTGCCAGTAGTAGGGCCCGACAGGATACCGGGGAGCTGTTTTTT. The whole variable domain, filled in from reference TRBV19 and TRBJ2-2, reads DGGITQSPKYLFRKEGQNVTLSCEQNLNHDAMYWYRQDPGQGLRLIYYSQIVNDFQKGDIAEGYSVSREKKESFPLTVTSAQKNPTAFYLCASSRARQDTGELFFGEGSRLTVL.

The CDR3 protein is CASSTKNIQYF. The CDR3 bases are TGTGCCAGCAGTACAAAAAACATTCAGTACTTC. This rearrangement joins TRBV6-5 to TRBJ2-4, with D unresolved. Germline-derived CDR1 and CDR2 are MNHEY and SVGAGI. V lost 5 bases and J lost 4, with 3 bases in between. CDR3 length: 11 amino acids.

The rearrangement uses TRBV30 and TRBJ2-2; 14 nucleotides agree with TRBD2. With 4 bases clipped from V and 0 bases from J, the junction kept 4 bases outside the gene matches. The CDR3 extends over 17 amino acids. In germline, CDR1 is GTSNPN, CDR2 SVGIG (reference sequence). CDR3 loop: CAWMGLAGESNTGELFF. CDR3 bases: TGTGCCTGGATGGGACTAGCGGGGGAATCGAACACCGGGGAGCTGTTTTTT.

V gene TRBV11-2 combines with J gene TRBJ1-6, with D tentatively TRBD1 (6 bases). Deletions cut 4 bases from V and 6 bases from J, with 19 bases between. Germline CDR1 is SGHAT and CDR2 is FQNNGV. The CDR3 is 17 residues long. CDR3 residues: CASSSLRRTASNSPLHF. As DNA, the CDR3 is TGTGCCAGCAGCTCCCTACGGCGGACAGCATCTAATTCACCCCTCCACTTT.

This clone has only a few counts. The V and J genes are TRBV6-7 and TRBJ2-5, with D possibly TRBD2 on 6 matching bases. TRBV6-7 is placed among ORFs of uncertain function. This CDR3 is built from 14 residues. V was shortened by 3 bases and J by 4 bases, with 12 bases between the two germline ends. The CDR3 protein is CASSYRLVRETQYF. DNA of the CDR3: TGTGCCAGCAGTTATAGACTAGTGAGAGAGACCCAGTACTTC.

The J gene is TRBJ2-1, the V gene TRBV5-4; perhaps TRBD1 as D (5 bases). V was shortened by 0 bases and J by 9 bases, with 19 bases between the two germline ends. CDR1 is SGHNT, CDR2 YYREEE, per germline (reference sequence). The CDR3 totals 16 residues. The CDR3 DNA is TGTGCCAGCAGCTTGGCAGTCGACAGTAACGTCCGTGAGCAGTTCTTC. Residues: CASSLAVDSNVREQFF.

The chain joins TRBV6-6 to TRBJ2-7, with 13 bases fitting TRBD2. CDR3 size: 17 residues. Germline V gene lookup returns CDR1 MNHNY and CDR2 SVGAGI (reference sequence). The ends lost 5 bases at V and 2 bases at J; junction bases unmatched: 9. CDR3 in DNA: TGTGCCAGCAGTCCAACTAGCGGGAGGGCAAAGACCTACGAGCAGTACTTC. It encodes CASSPTSGRAKTYEQYF.

The CDR3 DNA reads as TGTGCCAGCAGTCCCACTAGAGATGAGCAGTTCTTC. Amino acid sequence: CASSPTRDEQFF. The chain uses TRBV7-9 and TRBJ2-1; weak D call: TRBD2 (5 bases). Trimming stripped 6 bases from V and 8 bases from J, with 11 bases between. Per the germline V gene, CDR1 is SEHNR and CDR2 is FQNEAQ (reference sequence). CDR3 length equals 12 residues.

The genes are TRBV18 and TRBJ1-2; 9 nucleotides agree with TRBD1. The germline V gene encodes CDR1 KGHSH and CDR2 LQKENI. With V trimmed by 1 base and J by 2 bases, 2 bases remained unmatched. This CDR3 region has 15 residues. CDR3 amino acids: CASSPRTGENYGYTF. The CDR3 DNA is TGTGCCAGCTCACCACGGACAGGGGAAAACTATGGCTACACCTTC.

The genes are TRBV6-5 and TRBJ1-5; 8 bases fit TRBD1. The CDR3 spans 15 residues. Germline CDR1 and CDR2: MNHEY and SVGAGI. The junction had 8 bases not matched to a gene; V was cut back by 8 bases and J by 2 bases. Written as DNA, the CDR3 is TGTGCCAGCCGCTCGGGGGGACAGGGCAATCAGCCCCAGCATTTT. Protein: CASRSGGQGNQPQHF.

The V call is TRBV6-1, the J call TRBJ1-4, with D tentatively TRBD1 (5 bases). Looked up from germline, CDR1 is MNHNS and CDR2 is SASEGT. V lost 0 bases and J 6 bases, leaving 8 bases between the germline ends. There are 14 residues in the CDR3. CDR3 nucleotide sequence: TGTGCCAGCAGTGAAGCCTGGGGGGATGAAAAACTGTTTTTT. Translation: CASSEAWGDEKLFF.

The chain recombines TRBV10-3 with TRBJ2-7, with 15 bases matching TRBD2. Per the germline V gene, CDR1 is ENHRY and CDR2 is SYGVKD. The length of the CDR3 is 18 residues. V trimming: 5 bases; J trimming: 2 bases; junction bases outside the gene matches: 10. The CDR3 region has the DNA TGTGCCATCAGTACTCGAGGACTAGCGGGAGGGCCCGCCTACGAGCAGTACTTC. It specifies CAISTRGLAGGPAYEQYF.

This clone was detected a few times. The chain uses TRBV6-4 and TRBJ2-3; D is perhaps TRBD2 (7 bases). Looked up from germline, CDR1 is MRHNA and CDR2 is SNTAGT. The CDR3 consists of 14 residues. The V end was cut by 6 bases, the J end by 2 bases, with 12 bases between. CDR3 DNA sequence: TGTGCCAGCAGGGGAGGGGGGCCCACAGATACGCAGTATTTT. This codes for CASRGGGPTDTQYF.

V and J are TRBV10-1 and TRBJ2-4; 8 bases align to TRBD1. This CDR3 is 14 amino acids long. V dropped 8 bases and J dropped 2; count of bases not matched to a gene: 5. Germline CDR1 is WNHNN and CDR2 is SYGVQD (reference sequence). CDR3 sequence (DNA): TGCGCCAGCCTCCAGGGGGCGCCCAAAAACATTCAGTACTTC. Its protein is CASLQGAPKNIQYF.